Below are 5 T cell receptor beta chains sequenced from a single sample in a study of vaccination effects on CD4 cells after COVID-19. Before any sequencing was done, the ViraFEST assay used viral peptide pools to expand antigen-specific CD4+ T cells. Scientists isolated CD4+ T cells after a roughly nine-day culture period ended. Each vaccine recipient was nucleocapsid antibody negative and had no prior SARS-CoV-2 infection. Their antigen targets remain unknown. The protocol was immunoSEQ multiplex PCR, while the TCRdb copy is restricted to in-frame clones and leaves out a portion. The table shows approximately 50,000 clones, with 75% to 85% occurring only once. The specimen was CD4+ T cells from PBMCs cultured with HCoV-OC43 spike peptides, collected before COVID-19 vaccination. Subset of the sample: HCoV-OC43 spike overlapping peptide pool stimulation. These receptors came from a human donor who received a COVID-19 vaccine.

This clone appeared a single time. V usage is TRBV6-5 and J usage is TRBJ1-2; 8 nucleotides match TRBD1. The CDR3 has 14 amino acids. Germline lookup yields CDR1 MNHEY and CDR2 SVGAGI. After removal of 6 bases from V and 5 bases from J, the junction contained 8 bases not matched to a gene. CDR3: CASRLDDRGYGYTF. The CDR3 region has the DNA TGTGCCAGCAGACTCGACGACAGGGGTTATGGCTACACCTTC.

The genes are TRBV27 and TRBJ1-1, with D perhaps TRBD1 (5 bases). Germline V CDR1 and CDR2: MNHEY, SMNVEV (reference sequence). V gave up 5 bases and J gave up 5 bases, with 12 bases separating them. The CDR3 has 13 amino acids. The CDR3 sequence: CASSLDRGTEAFF. CDR3 nucleotides: TGTGCCAGCAGTCTGGACCGGGGGACTGAAGCTTTCTTT.

J is TRBJ2-2 and V is TRBV2, with a weak D call TRBD2 (5 bases). Germline CDR1 and CDR2: SNHLY and FYNNEI. The CDR3 consists of 13 residues. Trimming cost V 8 bases and J 4 bases, with 11 bases left between them. The CDR3 spells CASGSWGTGELFF. The CDR3 DNA is TGTGCCAGCGGGAGTTGGGGCACCGGGGAGCTGTTTTTT.

This rearrangement joins TRBV19 to TRBJ2-1; weak D call: TRBD2 (6 bases). Germline CDR1 reads LNHDA; CDR2 reads SQIVND (reference sequence). The CDR3 contains 13 residues. Trimming removed 5 bases at V and 10 bases at J, with 15 bases between. The CDR3 region is CASSEQGGWEQFF. DNA for the CDR3: TGTGCCAGTAGTGAGCAGGGAGGATGGGAGCAGTTCTTC. Complete variable domain (other parts from reference TRBV19 and TRBJ2-1): DGGITQSPKYLFRKEGQNVTLSCEQNLNHDAMYWYRQDPGQGLRLIYYSQIVNDFQKGDIAEGYSVSREKKESFPLTVTSAQKNPTAFYLCASSEQGGWEQFFGPGTRLTVL.

Here the CDR3 reads CAWTRGAGTQYF. CDR3 DNA: TGTGCCTGGACGCGGGGAGCAGGGACCCAGTACTTC. The gene calls are TRBV30 and TRBJ2-5; tentatively, D is TRBD2 (6 bases). The CDR3 extends over 12 amino acids. The V gene lost 4 bases and the J gene lost 7 bases, with 13 bases spanning the gap. Per germline, CDR1 GTSNPN and CDR2 SVGIG (reference sequence).